This TCR beta chain was found in a study of cytomegalovirus exposure and HLA in healthy donors. The PCR ran on 60 Vbeta and 13 Jbeta primers. Sequencing used immunoSEQ multiplex PCR; TCRdb keeps in-frame clones, though not all of them. The table lists about 190,000 clones, approximately 80% of them singletons. The CDR3 spans 15 residues. The V end was cut by 9 bases, the J end by 4 bases, with 20 bases between. Germline V CDR1 and CDR2: SGHAT, FQNNGV. Overall study findings and caveats: A few CMV-associated chains were confirmed in vitro to be specific for CMV antigens. Immune exposure information comprised only CMV serostatus. Within an earlier analysis, most TCR beta V segments proved productive either about 90% or about 30% of the time. A later analysis showed HLA-associated TCR beta chains outstripping equally common others in clonal expansion.

For this clone: Its antigen is undetermined.

Material: PBMCs. The TCR was taken from a woman younger than 35 in good health and CMV-seropositive. This chain links TRBV11-2 with TRBJ2-3; the D gene is possibly TRBD2 (6 bases). This chain's CDR3 is CASGGHAGSADTQYF. Written as DNA, the CDR3 is TGTGCCAGTGGGGGTCACGCGGGGTCCGCAGATACGCAGTATTTT. The variable domain in full, with the rest retrieved from reference TRBV11-2 and TRBJ2-3, is EAGVAQSPRYKIIEKRQSVAFWCNPISGHATLYWYQQILGQGPKLLIQFQNNGVVDDSQLPKDRFSAERLKGVDSTLKIQPAKLEDSAVYLCASGGHAGSADTQYFGPGTRLTVL.